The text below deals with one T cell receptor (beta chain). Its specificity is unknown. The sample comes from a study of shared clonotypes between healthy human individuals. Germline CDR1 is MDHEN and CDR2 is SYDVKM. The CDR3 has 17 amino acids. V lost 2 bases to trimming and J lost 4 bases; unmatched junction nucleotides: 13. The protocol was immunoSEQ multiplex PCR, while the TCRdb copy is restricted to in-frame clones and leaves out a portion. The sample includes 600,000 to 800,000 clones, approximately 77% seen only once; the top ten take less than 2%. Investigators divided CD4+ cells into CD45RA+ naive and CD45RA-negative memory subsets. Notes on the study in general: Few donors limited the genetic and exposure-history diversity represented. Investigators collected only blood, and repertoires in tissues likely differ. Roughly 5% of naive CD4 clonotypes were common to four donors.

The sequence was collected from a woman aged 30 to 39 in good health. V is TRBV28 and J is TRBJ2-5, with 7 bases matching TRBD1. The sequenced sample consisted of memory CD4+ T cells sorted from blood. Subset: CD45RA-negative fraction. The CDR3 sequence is CASSLAVDGTAGETQYF. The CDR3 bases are TGTGCCAGCAGTTTAGCGGTTGACGGGACAGCAGGAGAGACCCAGTACTTC. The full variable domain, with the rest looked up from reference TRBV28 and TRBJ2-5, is DVKVTQSSRYLVKRTGEKVFLECVQDMDHENMFWYRQDPGLGLRLIYFSYDVKMKEKGDIPEGYSVSREKKERFSLILESASTNQTSMYLCASSLAVDGTAGETQYFGPGTRLLVL.